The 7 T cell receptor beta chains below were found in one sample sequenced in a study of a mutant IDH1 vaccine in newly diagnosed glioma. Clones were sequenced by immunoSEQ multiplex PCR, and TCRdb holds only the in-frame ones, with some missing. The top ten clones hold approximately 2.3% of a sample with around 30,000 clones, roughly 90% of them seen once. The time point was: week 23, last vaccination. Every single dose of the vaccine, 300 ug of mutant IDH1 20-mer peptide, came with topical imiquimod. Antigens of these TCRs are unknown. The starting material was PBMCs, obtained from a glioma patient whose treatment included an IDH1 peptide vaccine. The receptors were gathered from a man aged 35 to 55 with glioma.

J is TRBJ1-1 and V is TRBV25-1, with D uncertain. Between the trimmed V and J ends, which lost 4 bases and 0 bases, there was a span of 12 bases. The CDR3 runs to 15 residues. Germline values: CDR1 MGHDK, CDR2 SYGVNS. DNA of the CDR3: TGTGCCAGCAGTGGGGTGGGGAGCCTGAACACTGAAGCTTTCTTT. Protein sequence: CASSGVGSLNTEAFF.

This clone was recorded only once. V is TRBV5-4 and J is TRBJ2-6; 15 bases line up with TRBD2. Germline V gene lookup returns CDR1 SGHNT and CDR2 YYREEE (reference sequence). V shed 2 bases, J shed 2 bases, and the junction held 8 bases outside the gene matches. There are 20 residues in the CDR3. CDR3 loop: CASSLEPRTSGRAGANVLTF. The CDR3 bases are TGTGCCAGCAGCTTAGAGCCTAGGACTAGCGGGAGGGCTGGGGCCAACGTCCTGACTTTC.

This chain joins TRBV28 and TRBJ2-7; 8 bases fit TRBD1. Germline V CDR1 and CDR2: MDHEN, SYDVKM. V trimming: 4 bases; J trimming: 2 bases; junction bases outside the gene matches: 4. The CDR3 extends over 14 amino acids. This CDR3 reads CASSSPGGPYEQYF. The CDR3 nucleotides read TGTGCCAGCAGTTCTCCAGGGGGCCCCTACGAGCAGTACTTC.

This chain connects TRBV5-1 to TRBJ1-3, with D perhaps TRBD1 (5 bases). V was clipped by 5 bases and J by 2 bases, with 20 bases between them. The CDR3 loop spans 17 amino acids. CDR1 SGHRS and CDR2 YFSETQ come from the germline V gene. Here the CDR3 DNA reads TGCGCCAGCAGACATAACCCCGCAGGGTCGGCTGGAAACACCATATATTTT. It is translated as CASRHNPAGSAGNTIYF.

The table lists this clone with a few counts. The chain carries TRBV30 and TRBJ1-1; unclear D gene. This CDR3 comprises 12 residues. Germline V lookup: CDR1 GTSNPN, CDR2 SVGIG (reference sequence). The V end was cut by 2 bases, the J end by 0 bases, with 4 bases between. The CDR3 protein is CAWSSMNTEAFF. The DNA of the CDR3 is TGTGCCTGGAGTTCGATGAACACTGAAGCTTTCTTT.

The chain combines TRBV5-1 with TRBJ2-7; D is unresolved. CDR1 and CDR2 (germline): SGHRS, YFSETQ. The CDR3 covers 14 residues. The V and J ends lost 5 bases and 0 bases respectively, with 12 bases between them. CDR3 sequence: CASRLDWDSYEQYV. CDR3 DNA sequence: TGCGCCAGCAGATTAGACTGGGACTCCTACGAGCAGTACGTC.

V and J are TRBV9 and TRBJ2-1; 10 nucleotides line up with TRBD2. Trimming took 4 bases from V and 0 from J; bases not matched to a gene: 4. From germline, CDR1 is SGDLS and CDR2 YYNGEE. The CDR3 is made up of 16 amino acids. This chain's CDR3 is CASSLWTSGSYNEQFF. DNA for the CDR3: TGTGCCAGCAGCCTTTGGACTAGCGGCTCCTACAATGAGCAGTTCTTC.